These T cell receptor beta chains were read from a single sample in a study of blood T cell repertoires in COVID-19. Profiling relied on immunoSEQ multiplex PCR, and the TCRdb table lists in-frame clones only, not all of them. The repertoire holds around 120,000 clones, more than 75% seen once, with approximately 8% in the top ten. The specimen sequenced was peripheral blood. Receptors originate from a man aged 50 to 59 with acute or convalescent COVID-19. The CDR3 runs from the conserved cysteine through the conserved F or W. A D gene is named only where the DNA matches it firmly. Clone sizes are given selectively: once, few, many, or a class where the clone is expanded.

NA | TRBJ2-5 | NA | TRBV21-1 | TGTGCCAGCAGCAAAGAGTGGTTACCAAGGACAGGGGGCGAAGAGACCCAGTACTTC | CASSKEWLPRTGGEETQYF
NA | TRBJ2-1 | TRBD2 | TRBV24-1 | TGTGCCACCAGTGATTCGGCGGGAGTTGGAAGCTCCTACAATGAGCAGTTCTTC | CATSDSAGVGSSYNEQFF
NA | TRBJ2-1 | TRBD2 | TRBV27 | TGTGCCAGCAGTTCTTGGGCAACGAGCGGGGAAAACAATGAGCAGTTCTTC | CASSSWATSGENNEQFF
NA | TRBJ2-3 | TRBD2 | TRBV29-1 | TGCAGCGTTGAAGATCGAATAGCGGGAGTTCCCACAGATACGCAGTATTTT | CSVEDRIAGVPTDTQYF
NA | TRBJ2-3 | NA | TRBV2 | TGTGCCAGCAGTGAAATGAGCGCGGATACGCAGTATTTT | CASSEMSADTQYF
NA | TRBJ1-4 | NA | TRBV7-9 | TGTGCCAGCAGCGAGACCAGGGGAACAGGGGAAAAACTGTTTTTT | CASSETRGTGEKLFF
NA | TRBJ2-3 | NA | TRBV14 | TGTGCCAGCAGCTACAGGGCTAGCACAGATACGCAGTATTTT | CASSYRASTDTQYF
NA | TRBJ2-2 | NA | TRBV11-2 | TGTGCCAGCAGTTCGACAGCCACGAACACCGGGGAGCTGTTTTTT | CASSSTATNTGELFF
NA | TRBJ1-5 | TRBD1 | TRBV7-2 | TGTGCCAGCAGCCAACAGGGGTCAACCACGATCAATCAGCCCCAGCATTTT | CASSQQGSTTINQPQHF
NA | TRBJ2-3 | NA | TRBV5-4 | TGTGCCAGCAGCTTGGCCTGGGCAACAGATACGCAGTATTTT | CASSLAWATDTQYF
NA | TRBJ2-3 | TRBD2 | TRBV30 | TGTGCCTGGAGTGTACCAAAGCGGGGGACAGATACGCAGTATTTT | CAWSVPKRGTDTQYF
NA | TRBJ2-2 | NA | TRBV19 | TGTGCCAGTACCAAAGAGAAAGGGGCGAACACCGGGGAGCTGTTTTTT | CASTKEKGANTGELFF
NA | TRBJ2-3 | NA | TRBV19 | TGTGCCAGTACCACAACAGGGGAGGAAACAGATACGCAGTATTTT | CASTTTGEETDTQYF
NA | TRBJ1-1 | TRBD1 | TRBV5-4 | TGTGCCAGCAGCTCTATAGGGGACAGGGGGCCTGAAGCTTTCTTT | CASSSIGDRGPEAFF
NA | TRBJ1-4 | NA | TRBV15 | TGTGCCACCAGCAGAGATACGGGCGGAGGAAAACTGTTTTTT | CATSRDTGGGKLFF
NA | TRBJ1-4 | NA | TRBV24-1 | TGTGCCACCAGTGAACGACCGGAGAATGAAAAACTGTTTTTT | CATSERPENEKLFF
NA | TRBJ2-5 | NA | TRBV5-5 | TGTGCCAGCAGCCGGGGATTGGTCCAAGAGACCCAGTACTTC | CASSRGLVQETQYF
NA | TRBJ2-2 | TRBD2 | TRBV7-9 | TGTGCCAGCAGCTCGGGACTAACGAACACCGGGGAGCTGTTTTTT | CASSSGLTNTGELFF
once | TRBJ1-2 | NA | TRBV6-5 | TGTGCCAGCAGTTACTCCAGGGCGCCCTATGGCTACACCTTC | CASSYSRAPYGYTF
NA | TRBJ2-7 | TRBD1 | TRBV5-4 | TGTGCCAGCAGCTCGCCGGGACAGTATGGTGTGCAGTACTTC | CASSSPGQYGVQYF
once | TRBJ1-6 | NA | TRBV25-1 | TGTGCCAGCAGTGATGAGGGTCGGGCTTCACCCCTCCACTTT | CASSDEGRASPLHF
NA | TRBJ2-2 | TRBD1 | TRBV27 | TGTGCCAGCAGTTCGGGACAGGTGGTTTGGGGAACCGGGGAGCTGTTTTTT | CASSSGQVVWGTGELFF
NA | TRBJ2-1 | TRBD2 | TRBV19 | TGTGCCAGTACCCCGGGACTAGCGGGAATCCGCAATGAGCAGTTCTTC | CASTPGLAGIRNEQFF
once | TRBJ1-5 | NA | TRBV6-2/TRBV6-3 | TGTGCCAGCAGCTCTCTCGCAGTGACAGGCAATCAGCCCCAGCATTTT | CASSSLAVTGNQPQHF
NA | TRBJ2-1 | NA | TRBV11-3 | TGTGCCAGCAGCTTAGGAGGGCCAGTCAATGAGCAGTTCTTC | CASSLGGPVNEQFF
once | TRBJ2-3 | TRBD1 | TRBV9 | TGTGCCAGCAGCGTAGGGACAGGGTACTACACAGATACGCAGTATTTT | CASSVGTGYYTDTQYF
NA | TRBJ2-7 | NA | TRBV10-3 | TGTGCCATCAGTGAGGTCGGACATTCCTACGAGCAGTACTTC | CAISEVGHSYEQYF
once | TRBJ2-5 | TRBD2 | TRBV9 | TGTGCCAGCAGCTCCCGGACTAGCGGGAGTAGGGAGACCCAGTACTTC | CASSSRTSGSRETQYF